Below, 25 T cell receptor beta chains from the same sample are listed, as sequenced in a study of T cell repertoires in cytomegalovirus infection. TCRdb re-derived calls from the reads in MiXCR, one entry per CDR3 protein. The sample includes 510,000 or so distinct CDR3 sequences, around a quarter of them seen just once. The sequencing input was PBMCs. The receptors were gathered from a human donor in good health (CMV status not recorded). Some clones in this sample may be carry-over from other donors' samples.

This clonotype was recorded a few times. A much more abundant neighbour one base away suggests this may be a read error. The V and J genes are TRBV7-9 and TRBJ2-2; D ambiguous. There are 12 residues in the CDR3. Germline V gene sequence: CDR1 SEHNR, CDR2 FQNEAQ (reference sequence). V shed 1 base and J shed 6 bases, with 3 bases lying between them. CDR3 residues: CASSLDPGELFF. In DNA, the CDR3 is TGTGCCAGCAGCTTAGACCCCGGGGAGCTGTTTTTT.

The gene calls are TRBV28 and TRBJ2-7; 13 bases agree with TRBD2. Germline lookup yields CDR1 MDHEN and CDR2 SYDVKM. The CDR3 consists of 15 residues. V lost 5 bases to trimming and J lost 2 bases; unmatched junction nucleotides: 3. The CDR3 sequence: CASSTSGRATYEQYF. CDR3 bases: TGTGCCAGCAGTACTAGCGGGAGGGCCACCTACGAGCAGTACTTC.

V gene TRBV6-2 or TRBV6-3 combines with J gene TRBJ2-7; D might be TRBD1 (6 bases). CDR3 length: 12 residues. Per the germline V gene, CDR1 is MNHEY and CDR2 is SVGEGT. V lost 5 bases and J 12 bases, leaving 17 bases between the germline ends. CDR3 coding DNA: TGTGCCAGCAGTGACCCGGGACAATCGGCGTACGTC. Translation gives CASSDPGQSAYV.

The chain joins TRBV6-2 or TRBV6-3 to TRBJ2-1, with 7 bases identical to TRBD2. This CDR3 comprises 14 residues. The germline CDR1 and CDR2 sequences are MNHEY and SVGEGT. The junction had 2 bases not matched to a gene; V was cut back by 6 bases and J by 0 bases. The CDR3 region is CASRLASSYNEQFF. CDR3 coding DNA: TGTGCCAGCAGACTAGCGAGCTCCTACAATGAGCAGTTCTTC.

The chain uses TRBV7-8 and TRBJ2-2; TRBD2 agrees at 12 bases. This CDR3 contains 16 residues. Germline CDR1 reads SGHVS; CDR2 reads FQNEAQ. After removal of 5 bases from V and 5 bases from J, the junction contained 6 bases not matched to a gene. CDR3 coding DNA: TGTGCCAGCAGCCTTAGAGGGACTAGCGGGACCGGGGAGCTGTTTTTT. Its translation: CASSLRGTSGTGELFF.

The chain has TRBV19 and TRBJ2-7; 10 bases are shared with TRBD2. This CDR3 is built from 13 residues. Trimming took 6 bases from V and 3 from J; bases not matched to a gene: 2. Germline V gives CDR1 LNHDA, CDR2 SQIVND (reference sequence). The CDR3 sequence is CASSASGSYEQYF. CDR3 in DNA: TGTGCCAGTAGCGCTAGCGGGAGCTACGAGCAGTACTTC.

This clonotype was observed a few times. J is TRBJ2-2 and V is TRBV7-8; 7 positions match TRBD2. In germline, CDR1 is SGHVS, CDR2 FQNEAQ. V lost 5 bases to trimming and J lost 5 bases; unmatched junction nucleotides: 8. CDR3 length: 15 amino acids. Written as DNA, the CDR3 is TGTGCCAGCAGCCCCCGGCGGGAGCGTACCGGGGAGCTGTTTTTT. Residues: CASSPRRERTGELFF.

There are many counts of this clonotype. CDR3 in DNA: TGTGCCAGCAGTGTGGACAGGGACAACACTGAAGCTTTCTTT. Translated, it gives CASSVDRDNTEAFF. The rearrangement joins TRBV7-3 to TRBJ1-1; 8 bases agree with TRBD1. This CDR3 has 14 amino acids. Germline V gene lookup returns CDR1 SGHTA and CDR2 FQGTGA. J lost 2 bases, V lost 6 bases, and 5 bases had no gene match.

This chain links TRBV28 with TRBJ2-3; tentative D call: TRBD1 (7 bases). Germline V CDR1 and CDR2: MDHEN, SYDVKM. The CDR3 is made up of 14 amino acids. With 6 bases removed from V and 6 bases from J, the gap between germline ends came to 16 bases. CDR3 in DNA: TGTGCCAGCAGATGGAGGGGGCGCCGGGATACGCAGTATTTT. Translation gives CASRWRGRRDTQYF.

The rearrangement links TRBV14 to TRBJ2-7, with 10 bases aligning to TRBD2. The CDR3 loop spans 15 amino acids. CDR1 and CDR2 from the germline V gene are SGHDN and FVKESK. V gave up 1 base and J gave up 3 bases; unmatched junction bases: 3. The CDR3 region is CASSQGASGSYEQYV. The DNA of the CDR3 is TGTGCCAGCAGCCAAGGGGCTAGCGGGAGCTACGAGCAGTACGTC.

This chain connects TRBV4-2 to TRBJ2-4; 9 bases align to TRBD2. Germline V gene data show CDR1 as LGHNA and CDR2 as YNFKEQ. J lost 0 bases, V lost 0 bases, and 6 bases had no gene match. The CDR3 covers 18 residues. The CDR3 sequence: CASSQDPSGTLAKNIQYF. The DNA of the CDR3 is TGTGCCAGCAGCCAAGATCCTAGCGGGACTTTAGCCAAAAACATTCAGTACTTC.

There are a few counts of this clonotype. The chain joins TRBV12-5 to TRBJ2-3, with 7 bases fitting TRBD1. This CDR3 is 15 amino acids long. Germline V gene lookup returns CDR1 LGHNT and CDR2 FRNRAP. The J segment lost 0 bases and the V segment lost 6 bases, leaving 6 bases of the junction unmatched. The CDR3 loop reads CASGPGQTSTDTQYF. The CDR3 DNA is TGTGCTAGTGGCCCGGGACAGACTAGCACAGATACGCAGTATTTT. The full variable domain, with the rest looked up from reference TRBV12-5 and TRBJ2-3, is DARVTQTPRHKVTEMGQEVTMRCQPILGHNTVFWYRQTMMQGLELLAYFRNRAPLDDSGMPKDRFSAEMPDATLATLKIQPSEPRDSAVYFCASGPGQTSTDTQYFGPGTRLTVL.

This chain uses TRBV9 with TRBJ2-3; D is perhaps TRBD1 (6 bases). CDR1 is SGDLS, CDR2 YYNGEE, per germline. The V and J ends lost 4 bases and 2 bases respectively, with 17 bases between them. This CDR3 spans 16 amino acids. CDR3 in DNA: TGTGCCAGCAGCTACGACCAGGGGATCTTCACAGATACGCAGTATTTT. Encoded protein: CASSYDQGIFTDTQYF.

In the case of this clonotype: A much more abundant neighbour one base away suggests this may be a read error. The V gene is TRBV7-8, the J gene TRBJ1-1, with D possibly being TRBD1 (6 bases). Trimming removed 5 bases at V and 1 base at J, with 8 bases between. This CDR3 region has 13 residues. Germline assignment: CDR1 SGHVS and CDR2 FQNEAQ. The CDR3 spells CASSEDRNTEAFF. The CDR3 DNA is TGTGCCAGCAGCGAGGACAGGAACACTGAAGCTTTCTTT.

The chain has TRBV7-2 and TRBJ1-1; D is ambiguous. The CDR3 extends over 16 amino acids. Germline V gene lookup returns CDR1 SGHTA and CDR2 FQGNSA. The germline V and J ends were trimmed by 1 base and 1 base, with 13 bases remaining between them. CDR3 nucleotides: TGTGCCAGCAGCTTAGTTAGTCAGCGATGGAACACTGAAGCTTTCTTT. Translating it yields CASSLVSQRWNTEAFF.

This clonotype was seen a few times. The chain links TRBV20-1 to TRBJ2-4; D not resolved. Trimming stripped 1 base from V and 0 bases from J, with 4 bases between. In germline, CDR1 is DFQATT, CDR2 SNEGSKA (reference sequence). CDR3 size: 13 residues. The CDR3 DNA reads TGCAGTGCTAGAGGGTTAGCCAAAAACATTCAGTACTTC. It codes for CSARGLAKNIQYF.

This clonotype appeared many times. This chain joins TRBV7-6 and TRBJ2-1; D is unclear. Germline V CDR1 and CDR2: SGHVS, FNYEAQ. Deletions cut 5 bases from V and 8 bases from J, with 16 bases between. This CDR3 region has 14 residues. The CDR3 loop reads CASSLRTVPDEQFF. The CDR3 DNA follows: TGTGCCAGCAGCCTTAGGACGGTCCCCGATGAGCAGTTCTTC.

This clonotype showed up many times. Here the CDR3 reads CASSSADRFNSPLHF. Here the CDR3 DNA reads TGTGCCAGCAGCTCCGCGGACAGGTTCAATTCACCCCTCCACTTT. The chain uses TRBV7-2 and TRBJ1-6, with TRBD1 matching 7 bases. After removal of 4 bases from V and 7 bases from J, the junction contained 7 bases not matched to a gene. This CDR3 has 15 residues. CDR1 and CDR2 (germline): SGHTA, FQGNSA. Drawing the rest from reference TRBV7-2 and TRBJ1-6, the complete variable domain is GAGVSQSPSNKVTEKGKDVELRCDPISGHTALYWYRQSLGQGLEFLIYFQGNSAPDKSGLPSDRFSAERTGGSVSTLTIQRTQQEDSAVYLCASSSADRFNSPLHFGNGTRLTVT.

This clonotype was seen a few times. V and J are TRBV5-6 and TRBJ2-2, with TRBD1 identical over 8 bases. With V trimmed by 4 bases and J by 0 bases, 8 bases remained unmatched. Per the germline V gene, CDR1 is SGHDT and CDR2 is YYEEEE. The CDR3 consists of 17 residues. The CDR3 reads CASSPGTGATNTGELFF. DNA of the CDR3: TGTGCCAGCAGCCCAGGGACAGGTGCTACGAACACCGGGGAGCTGTTTTTT.

For the CDR3, the DNA is TGTGCCAGCAGTAAAACAGGGGGTACTGAAGCTTTCTTT. It translates to CASSKTGGTEAFF. The chain is built from TRBV12-3 or TRBV12-4 and TRBJ1-1; TRBD1 agrees at 8 bases. V dropped 5 bases and J dropped 5; count of bases not matched to a gene: 4. CDR3 size: 13 residues.

The CDR3 spells CASSEGTWGNQPQHF. For the CDR3, the DNA is TGTGCCAGCAGTGAAGGGACATGGGGCAATCAGCCCCAGCATTTT. The rearrangement uses TRBV2 and TRBJ1-5; weak D call: TRBD1 (5 bases). The CDR3 is made up of 15 amino acids. Between the trimmed V and J ends, which lost 1 base and 2 bases, there was a span of 9 bases. Looked up from germline, CDR1 is SNHLY and CDR2 is FYNNEI.

This clonotype was seen ten or more times. The chain employs TRBV7-2 and TRBJ2-1; the match to TRBD1 covers 11 bases. V lost 4 bases to trimming and J lost 6 bases; unmatched junction nucleotides: 11. This CDR3 has 17 amino acids. Germline CDR1 and CDR2: SGHTA and FQGNSA. The CDR3 reads CASSSSFGTGGINEQFF. CDR3 nucleotide sequence: TGTGCCAGCAGCTCATCCTTCGGGACAGGGGGGATCAATGAGCAGTTCTTC.

The table lists this clonotype with a few counts. This sequence joins TRBV5-4 and TRBJ2-1; 8 nucleotides agree with TRBD1. Germline CDR1 SGHNT, CDR2 YYREEE (reference sequence). The CDR3 sequence is 15 residues long. Trimming cost V 4 bases and J 4 bases; bases outside gene matches: 7. CDR3 in amino acids: CASSPRDRIYNEQFF. CDR3 sequence (DNA): TGTGCCAGCAGCCCGCGGGACAGGATATACAATGAGCAGTTCTTC. The complete variable domain, with remaining parts taken from reference TRBV5-4 and TRBJ2-1, reads ETGVTQSPTHLIKTRGQQVTLRCSSQSGHNTVSWYQQALGQGPQFIFQYYREEENGRGNFPPRFSGLQFPNYSSELNVNALELDDSALYLCASSPRDRIYNEQFFGPGTRLTVL.

The rearrangement uses TRBV4-3 and TRBJ2-1; TRBD2 aligns across 8 bases. The V segment lost 0 bases and the J segment 9 bases; nucleotides outside the gene matches: 19. Germline loops: CDR1 LGHNA, CDR2 YSLEER. This CDR3 contains 19 residues. DNA for the CDR3: TGCGCCAGCAGCCAAGAGGCCCGGACTAGCCTAGGGTGGGGGTCTGAGCAGTTCTTC. It codes for CASSQEARTSLGWGSEQFF.

This clonotype was recorded many times. The chain combines TRBV7-2 with TRBJ1-3, with D tentatively TRBD1 (5 bases). Trimming removed 1 base at V and 2 bases at J, with 15 bases between. This CDR3 region has 17 residues. CDR1 is SGHTA, CDR2 FQGNSA, per germline. CDR3 amino acids: CASSLVGAGRTGNTIYF. The CDR3 DNA is TGTGCCAGCAGCTTAGTTGGAGCAGGGAGAACTGGAAACACCATATATTTT.